This TCR beta chain was profiled in a study of T cell repertoires in aging, cancer and after chemotherapy. Trimming removed 5 bases from V and 0 bases from J, with 13 bases in between. CDR1 and CDR2 (germline): SEHNR, FQNEAQ (reference sequence). CDR3 length: 15 residues. A mixed TRB-A/B primer pool amplified rearranged TRB by multiplex touch-down PCR. TCRdb recomputed calls from the multiplex PCR reads with MiXCR, one row per CDR3 protein. Among 6,700 or so distinct CDR3 sequences listed, approximately 57% were seen once. Amplification of TCR beta used genomic DNA extracted from peripheral blood. The V call is TRBV7-9, the J call TRBJ1-2, with D perhaps TRBD1 (6 bases). The clonotype originates from a human donor with a solid tumor. Sequencing was performed on blood. The CDR3, as DNA: TGTGCCAGCAGCGAACCGGGACACCCTAACTATGGCTACACCTTC. Protein: CASSEPGHPNYGYTF.